The 3 T cell receptor beta chains below all came from one sample that was sequenced in a study of shared clonotypes between healthy human individuals. Profiling relied on immunoSEQ multiplex PCR, and the TCRdb table lists in-frame clones only, not all of them. This table has 470,000 or so clones, around 85% appearing once. Sequenced: PBMCs. The receptor source for this set is a woman in her 40s in good health. Some clones in this sample may be carry-over from other donors' samples.

The chain joins TRBV28 to TRBJ2-3; unclear D gene. The germline V gene encodes CDR1 MDHEN and CDR2 SYDVKM. This CDR3 comprises 12 residues. V dropped 2 bases and J dropped 6 bases, with 6 bases sitting between them. Here the CDR3 reads CASSLIVDTQYF. The CDR3, as DNA: TGTGCCAGCAGTTTAATAGTGGATACGCAGTATTTT.

As concerns this clone: A far larger clone is off by one base, so a read error is likely. Other DNA sequences in this sample translate to the same CDR3. CDR3 residues: CAWSVIGNLGTRYF. CDR3 sequence (DNA): TGTGCCTGGAGTGTAATCGGCAACCTTGGGACCCGGTACTTC. V and J are TRBV30 and TRBJ2-5, with D perhaps assigned TRBD1 or TRBD2 (5 bases each). This CDR3 contains 14 residues. CDR1 is GTSNPN, CDR2 SVGIG, per germline (reference sequence).

This clone appeared once. The V call is TRBV9, the J call TRBJ2-2; 7 bases fit TRBD1. The CDR3 totals 15 residues. V was pared by 6 bases and J by 2 bases, with 7 bases of the junction left unmatched. Germline values: CDR1 SGDLS, CDR2 YYNGEE. CDR3 bases: TGTGCCAGCACCAAGACAGGGCACAACACCGGGGAGCTGTTTTTT. Translating gives CASTKTGHNTGELFF.